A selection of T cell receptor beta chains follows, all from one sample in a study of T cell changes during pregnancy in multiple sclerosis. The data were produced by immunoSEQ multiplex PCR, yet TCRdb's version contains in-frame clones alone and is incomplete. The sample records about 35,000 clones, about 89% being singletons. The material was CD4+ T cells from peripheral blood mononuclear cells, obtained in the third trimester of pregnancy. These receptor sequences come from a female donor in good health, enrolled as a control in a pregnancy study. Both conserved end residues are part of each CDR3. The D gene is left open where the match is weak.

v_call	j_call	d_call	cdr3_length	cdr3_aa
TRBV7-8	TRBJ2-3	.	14	CASSFIRGTDTQYF
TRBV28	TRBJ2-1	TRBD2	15	CASTWGLAGGDEQFF
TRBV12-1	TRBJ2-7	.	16	CASSFWFGQAPYEQYF
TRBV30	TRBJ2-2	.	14	CAFRGAAGIGELFF
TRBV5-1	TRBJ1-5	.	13	CASSGGENQPQHF
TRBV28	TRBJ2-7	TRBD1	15	CASSTPGQIKNEQYF
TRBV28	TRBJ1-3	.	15	CASGLEGSSGNTIYF
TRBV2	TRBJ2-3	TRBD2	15	CASSETSGSRGTQYF
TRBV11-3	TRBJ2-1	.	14	CASSLERMSYEQFF
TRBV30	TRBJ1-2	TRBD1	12	CAWARGRSGYTF
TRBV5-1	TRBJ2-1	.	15	CASSLQGGRDNEQFF
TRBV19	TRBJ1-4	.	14	CASSIGAGREKLFF
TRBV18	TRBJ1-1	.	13	CASSPGRNTEAFF
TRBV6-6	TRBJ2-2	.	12	CASSRNTGELFF
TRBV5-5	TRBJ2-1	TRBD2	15	CASSWIAGAGNEQFF
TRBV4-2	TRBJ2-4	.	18	CASSPLVGADAGKNIQYF
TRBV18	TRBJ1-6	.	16	CASSREMSSYNSPLHF
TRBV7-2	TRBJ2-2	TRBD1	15	CASSQDRGLTGELFF
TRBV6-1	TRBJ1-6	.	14	CASSETVYNSPLHF
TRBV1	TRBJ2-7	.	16	CTSSHRIRGTGGEQYF
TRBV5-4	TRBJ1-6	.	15	CASSLRGQYYSPLHF
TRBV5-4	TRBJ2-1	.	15	CASTVRGGAYNEQFF
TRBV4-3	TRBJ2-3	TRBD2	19	CASSHLGGDSLTSTDTQYF
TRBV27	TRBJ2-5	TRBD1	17	CASSQRTGGRMMETQYF
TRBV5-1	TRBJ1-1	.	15	CASSFLENGNTEAFF
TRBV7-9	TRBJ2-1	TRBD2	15	CASSLQAGGLNEQFF
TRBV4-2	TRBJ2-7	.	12	CASSQDAYEQYF
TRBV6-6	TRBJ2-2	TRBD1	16	CASSFTGVTYTGELFF
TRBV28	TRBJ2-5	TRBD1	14	CASSPGQSQETQYF
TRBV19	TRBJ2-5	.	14	CASSIGGNQETQYF
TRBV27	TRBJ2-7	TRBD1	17	CASSGDPSGTGGYEQYF
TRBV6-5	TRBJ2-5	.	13	CASRDSLQETQYF
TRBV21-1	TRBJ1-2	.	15	CASSKIQTGVYGYTF
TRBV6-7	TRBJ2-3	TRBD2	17	CASSSPWSGGASDTQYF
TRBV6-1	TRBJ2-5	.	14	CASSLGGIQETQYF
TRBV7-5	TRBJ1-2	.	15	CASSHYGTGEGGYTF
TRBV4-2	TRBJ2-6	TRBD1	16	CASSQKTGYGANVLTF
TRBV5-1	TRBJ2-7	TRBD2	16	CASSWDLAGGSYEQYF
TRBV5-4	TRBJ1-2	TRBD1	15	CASSPELRTGGGYTF
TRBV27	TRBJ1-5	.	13	CASSAAGRRPQHF
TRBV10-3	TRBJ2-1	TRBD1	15	CAVTGTGGRTSEQFF
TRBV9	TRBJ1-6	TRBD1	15	CASSHTQGSNSPLHF
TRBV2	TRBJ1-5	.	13	CASTPGINQPQHF
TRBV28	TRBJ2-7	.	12	CASSLISYEQYF
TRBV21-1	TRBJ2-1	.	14	CASSSLPSYNEQFF
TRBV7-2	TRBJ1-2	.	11	CASIYPDGYTF
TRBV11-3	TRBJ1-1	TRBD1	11	CASSSRGRAFF
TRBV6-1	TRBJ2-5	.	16	CASSVRDKGHQETQYF
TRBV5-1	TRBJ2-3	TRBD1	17	CASSSTLTGSGTDTQYF
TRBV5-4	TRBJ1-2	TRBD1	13	CASRTTGDSGYTF